This TCR beta chain was sequenced in a study of T cell responses to AZD1222 COVID-19 vaccine. Points from the study as a whole: Donors skewed white British and female; clonal diversity was possibly underestimated. All repertoire sampling was performed exclusively after the peak T cell response. With dominance at 160-218 and 743-854, vaccine-associated CD4 TCRs spanned spike.

From germline, CDR1 is MNHEY and CDR2 SVGAGI. There are 15 residues in the CDR3. Trimming pared 4 bases from V and 3 bases from J, leaving 15 bases between. Recipients boosted at about 4 weeks or about 12 weeks are pooled. TCRdb keeps only in-frame clones here, not all; method: immunoSEQ multiplex PCR. The repertoire includes about 72,000 clones, about 88% of them detected once, and roughly 30% sits in the top ten. Comment on this clone: Its antigen is currently unknown.

Here the sequenced sample was peripheral blood, taken 28 days after the second AZD1222 dose. The sequence was obtained from an adult who received the AZD1222 COVID-19 vaccine. V and J are TRBV6-5 and TRBJ1-1; a possible D gene is TRBD1 (6 bases). In nucleotides, the CDR3 is TGTGCCAGCAGTTCTCCGGACAGTGTTTACACTGAAGCTTTCTTT. This gives the protein CASSSPDSVYTEAFF.